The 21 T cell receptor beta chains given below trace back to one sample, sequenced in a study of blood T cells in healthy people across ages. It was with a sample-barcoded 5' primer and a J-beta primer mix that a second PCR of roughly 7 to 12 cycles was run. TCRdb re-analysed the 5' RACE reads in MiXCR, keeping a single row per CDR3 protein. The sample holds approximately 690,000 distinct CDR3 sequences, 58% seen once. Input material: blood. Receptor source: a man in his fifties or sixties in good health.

Here the CDR3 reads CAIRGTGYEQFF. For the CDR3, the DNA is TGTGCCATCAGGGGGACAGGGTATGAGCAGTTCTTC. The V and J genes are TRBV10-3 and TRBJ2-1; TRBD1 aligns across 9 bases. There are 12 residues in the CDR3. Germline V gene data show CDR1 as ENHRY and CDR2 as SYGVKD. With 6 bases clipped from V and 8 bases from J, the junction kept 2 bases outside the gene matches.

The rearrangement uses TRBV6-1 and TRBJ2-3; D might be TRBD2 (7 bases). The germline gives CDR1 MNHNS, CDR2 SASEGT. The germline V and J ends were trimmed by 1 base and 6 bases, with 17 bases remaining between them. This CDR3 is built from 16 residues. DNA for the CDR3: TGTGCCAGCAGTGAAGAGGGGGGGGGAGGGAGTGATACGCAGTATTTT. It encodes CASSEEGGGGSDTQYF.

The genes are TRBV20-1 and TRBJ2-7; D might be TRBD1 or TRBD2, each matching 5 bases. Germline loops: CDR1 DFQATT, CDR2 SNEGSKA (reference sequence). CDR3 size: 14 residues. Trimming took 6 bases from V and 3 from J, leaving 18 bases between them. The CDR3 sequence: CSALRDGPFYEQYF. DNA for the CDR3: TGCAGTGCGCTCCGGGACGGACCCTTCTACGAGCAGTACTTC.

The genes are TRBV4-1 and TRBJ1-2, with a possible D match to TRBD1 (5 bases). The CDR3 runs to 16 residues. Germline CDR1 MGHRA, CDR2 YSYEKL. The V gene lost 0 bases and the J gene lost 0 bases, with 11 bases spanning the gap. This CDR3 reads CASSQDGADTNYGYTF. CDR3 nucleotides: TGCGCCAGCAGCCAAGATGGGGCAGATACTAACTATGGCTACACCTTC.

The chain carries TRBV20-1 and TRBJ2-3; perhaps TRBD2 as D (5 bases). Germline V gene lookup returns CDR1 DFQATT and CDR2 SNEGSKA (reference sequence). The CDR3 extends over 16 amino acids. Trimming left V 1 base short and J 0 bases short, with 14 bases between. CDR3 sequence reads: CSARGPPERSTDTQYF. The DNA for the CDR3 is TGCAGTGCTAGAGGCCCCCCAGAGCGGAGCACAGATACGCAGTATTTT.

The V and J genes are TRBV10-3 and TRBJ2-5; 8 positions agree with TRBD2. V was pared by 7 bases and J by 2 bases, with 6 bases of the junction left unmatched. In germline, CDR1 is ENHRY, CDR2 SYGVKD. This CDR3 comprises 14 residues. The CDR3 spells CAIKSASGQETQYF. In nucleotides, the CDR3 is TGTGCCATCAAGAGCGCTAGCGGGCAAGAGACCCAGTACTTC.

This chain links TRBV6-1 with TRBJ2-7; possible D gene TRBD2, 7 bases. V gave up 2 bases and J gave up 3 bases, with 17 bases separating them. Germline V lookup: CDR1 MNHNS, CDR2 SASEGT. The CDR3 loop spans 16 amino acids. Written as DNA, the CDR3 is TGTGCCAGCAGTGAAACGGGGGGACACTACATCTACGAGCAGTACTTC. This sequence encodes CASSETGGHYIYEQYF.

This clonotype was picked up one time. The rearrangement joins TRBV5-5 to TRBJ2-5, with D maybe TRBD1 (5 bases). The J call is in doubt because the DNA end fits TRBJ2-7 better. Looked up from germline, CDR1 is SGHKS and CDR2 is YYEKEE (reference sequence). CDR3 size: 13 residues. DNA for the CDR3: TGTGCCAGCAGCCGCGGACAAAAGTACGAGCAGTACTTC. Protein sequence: CASSRGQKYEQYF.

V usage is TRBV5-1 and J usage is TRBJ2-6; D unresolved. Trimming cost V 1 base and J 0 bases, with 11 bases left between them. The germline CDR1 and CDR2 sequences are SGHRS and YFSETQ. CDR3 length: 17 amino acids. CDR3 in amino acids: CASSLRAESSGANVLTF. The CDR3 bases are TGCGCCAGCAGCTTGCGGGCTGAGAGCTCTGGGGCCAACGTCCTGACTTTC. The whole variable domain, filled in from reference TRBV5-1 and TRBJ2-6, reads KAGVTQTPRYLIKTRGQQVTLSCSPISGHRSVSWYQQTPGQGLQFLFEYFSETQRNKGNFPGRFSGRQFSNSRSEMNVSTLELGDSALYLCASSLRAESSGANVLTFGAGSRLTVL.

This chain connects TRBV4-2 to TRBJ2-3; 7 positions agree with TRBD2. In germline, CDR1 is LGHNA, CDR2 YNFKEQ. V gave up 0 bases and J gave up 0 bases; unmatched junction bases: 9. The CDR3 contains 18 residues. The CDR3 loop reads CASSQDLSGGSSTDTQYF. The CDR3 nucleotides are TGTGCCAGCAGCCAAGATTTATCGGGCGGGAGTAGCACAGATACGCAGTATTTT.

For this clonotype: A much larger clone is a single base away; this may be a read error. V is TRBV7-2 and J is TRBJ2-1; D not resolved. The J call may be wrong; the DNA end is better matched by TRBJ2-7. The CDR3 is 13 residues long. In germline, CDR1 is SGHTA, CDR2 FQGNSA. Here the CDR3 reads CASSLSLVNEQYF. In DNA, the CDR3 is TGTGCCAGCAGCTTATCCCTAGTAAATGAGCAGTACTTC.

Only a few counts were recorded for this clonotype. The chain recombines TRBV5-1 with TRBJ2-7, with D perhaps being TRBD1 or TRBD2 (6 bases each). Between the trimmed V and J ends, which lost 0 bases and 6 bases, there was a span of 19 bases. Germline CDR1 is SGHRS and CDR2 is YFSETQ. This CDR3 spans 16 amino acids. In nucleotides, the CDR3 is TGCGCCAGCAGCTTGGATTCGAGTGACCGGGGGCGCGAGCAGTACTTC. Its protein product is CASSLDSSDRGREQYF. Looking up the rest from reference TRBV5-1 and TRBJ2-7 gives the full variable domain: KAGVTQTPRYLIKTRGQQVTLSCSPISGHRSVSWYQQTPGQGLQFLFEYFSETQRNKGNFPGRFSGRQFSNSRSEMNVSTLELGDSALYLCASSLDSSDRGREQYFGPGTRLTVT.

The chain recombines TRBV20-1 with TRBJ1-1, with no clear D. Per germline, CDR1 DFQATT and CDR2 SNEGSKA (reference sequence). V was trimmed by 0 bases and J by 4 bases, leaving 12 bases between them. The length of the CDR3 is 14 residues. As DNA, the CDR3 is TGCAGTGCTAGAGATCGGGGTTTGGGCACTGAAGCTTTCTTT. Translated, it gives CSARDRGLGTEAFF.

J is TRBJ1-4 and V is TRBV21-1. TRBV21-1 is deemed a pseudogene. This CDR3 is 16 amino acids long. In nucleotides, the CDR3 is TGTGCCAGCAGCACTCGGACGGATGCAACTAATGAAAAACTGTTTTTT. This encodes CASSTRTDATNEKLFF.

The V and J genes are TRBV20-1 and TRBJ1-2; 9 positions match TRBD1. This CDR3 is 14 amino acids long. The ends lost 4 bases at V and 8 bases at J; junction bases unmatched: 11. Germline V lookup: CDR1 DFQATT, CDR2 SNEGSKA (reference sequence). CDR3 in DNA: TGCAGTGCTAAGCAGACAGGGGGAACCCAAGGCTACACCTTC. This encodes CSAKQTGGTQGYTF.

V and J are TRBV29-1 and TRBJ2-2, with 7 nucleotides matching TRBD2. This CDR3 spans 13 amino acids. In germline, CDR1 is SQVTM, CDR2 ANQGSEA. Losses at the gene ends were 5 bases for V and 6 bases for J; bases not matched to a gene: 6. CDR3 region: CSVSRGGAGELFF. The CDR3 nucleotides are TGCAGCGTTAGTAGGGGAGGGGCCGGGGAGCTGTTTTTT.

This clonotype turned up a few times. The CDR3 region has the DNA TGTGCCAGCAGCGATTGGGGGTACGAGCAGTACTTC. As protein: CASSDWGYEQYF. The chain uses TRBV6-1 and TRBJ2-7; tentatively, D is TRBD1 or TRBD2 (5 bases each). The CDR3 runs 12 residues. Germline CDR1 MNHNS, CDR2 SASEGT. Trimming took 6 bases from V and 4 from J, leaving 10 bases between them.

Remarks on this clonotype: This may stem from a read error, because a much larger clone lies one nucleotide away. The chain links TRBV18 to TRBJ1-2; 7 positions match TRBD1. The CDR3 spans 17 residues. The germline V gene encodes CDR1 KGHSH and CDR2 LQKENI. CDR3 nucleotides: TGTGCCAGCTTACCAAACGACCAGGGGGTTAGCTCCTATGGCTACACCTTC. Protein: CASLPNDQGVSSYGYTF. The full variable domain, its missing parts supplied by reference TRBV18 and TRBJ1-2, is NAGVMQNPRHLVRRRGQEARLRCSPMKGHSHVYWYRQLPEEGLKFMVYLQKENIIDESGMPKERFSAEFPKEGPSILRIQQVVRGDSAAYFCASLPNDQGVSSYGYTFGSGTRLTVV.

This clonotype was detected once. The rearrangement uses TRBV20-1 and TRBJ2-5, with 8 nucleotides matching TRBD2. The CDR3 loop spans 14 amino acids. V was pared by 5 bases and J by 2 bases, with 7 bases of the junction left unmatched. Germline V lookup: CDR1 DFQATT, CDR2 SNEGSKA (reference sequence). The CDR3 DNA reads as TGCAGTGCTCTCGGGCGGGGGGAGCAAGAGACCCAGTACTTC. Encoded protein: CSALGRGEQETQYF.

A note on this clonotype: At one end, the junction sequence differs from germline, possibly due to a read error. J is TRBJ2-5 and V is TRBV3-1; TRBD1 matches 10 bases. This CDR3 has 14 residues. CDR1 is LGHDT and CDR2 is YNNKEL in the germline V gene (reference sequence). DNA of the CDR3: TGTGCCAGCAGCCCTGACAGGGGGCAAGGGACCCAGTACTTC. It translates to CASSPDRGQGTQYF.

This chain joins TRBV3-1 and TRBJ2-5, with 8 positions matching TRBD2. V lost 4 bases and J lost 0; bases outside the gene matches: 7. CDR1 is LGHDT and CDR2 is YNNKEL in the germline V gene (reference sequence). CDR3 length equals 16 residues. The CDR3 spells CASSPGTSRYQETQYF. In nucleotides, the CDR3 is TGTGCCAGCAGCCCAGGGACTAGTAGGTACCAAGAGACCCAGTACTTC.